The 19 T cell receptor beta chains listed next were all sequenced from one sample in a study of human T cells and chemical hapten exposure. TCRdb re-called the RACE reads with MiXCR, one entry per CDR3 protein. The table lists some 99,000 distinct CDR3 sequences, about a tenth of them singletons. Described time point: patch test 2, 6 weeks after DPC sensitization. Treatment in this sample: therapeutic diphenylcyclopropenone sensitization with weekly scalp DPC. The sample was whole blood, taken in connection with sensitization to the hapten diphenylcyclopropenone (DPC). The receptor source for this set is a woman aged 40-49 years with alopecia areata. Some clones in this sample may be carry-over from other donors' samples.

This clonotype was picked up a small number of times. The V and J genes are TRBV3-1 and TRBJ2-7, with 9 bases identical to TRBD2. This CDR3 is 14 amino acids long. V trimming: 4 bases; J trimming: 2 bases; junction bases outside the gene matches: 3. Germline V gene sequence: CDR1 LGHDT, CDR2 YNNKEL (reference sequence). The CDR3 nucleotides are TGTGCCAGCAGCCGAAGCGGGGGGACCTACGAGCAGTACTTC. As protein: CASSRSGGTYEQYF.

This clonotype came up many times. The gene calls are TRBV4-2 and TRBJ2-7; TRBD2 aligns across 12 bases. The V segment lost 3 bases and the J segment 2 bases; nucleotides outside the gene matches: 5. Germline V lookup: CDR1 LGHNA, CDR2 YNFKEQ. This CDR3 comprises 16 residues. Written as DNA, the CDR3 is TGTGCCAGCAGCCACGCTCTAGCGGGGGGGACCTACGAGCAGTACTTC. Its translation is CASSHALAGGTYEQYF.

The J gene is TRBJ1-5, the V gene TRBV20-1; tentative D call: TRBD1 (5 bases). Trimming removed 3 bases from V and 1 base from J, with 10 bases in between. The CDR3 is made up of 14 amino acids. CDR1 and CDR2 from the germline V gene are DFQATT and SNEGSKA (reference sequence). The CDR3: CSARRGGSNQPQHF. The DNA of the CDR3 is TGCAGTGCTAGGCGGGGGGGAAGCAATCAGCCCCAGCATTTT.

At least ten counts were recorded for this clonotype. The V call is TRBV7-9, the J call TRBJ2-3; TRBD1 aligns across 7 bases. Germline V gives CDR1 SEHNR, CDR2 FQNEAQ (reference sequence). The CDR3 loop spans 13 amino acids. J gave up 3 bases and V 4 bases, and 1 base lay outside the gene matches. The DNA of the CDR3 is TGTGCCAGCAGCTCGGGACAGACAGATACGCAGTATTTT. This sequence encodes CASSSGQTDTQYF. Drawing the rest from reference TRBV7-9 and TRBJ2-3, the complete variable domain is DTGVSQNPRHKITKRGQNVTFRCDPISEHNRLYWYRQTLGQGPEFLTYFQNEAQLEKSRLLSDRFSAERPKGSFSTLEIQRTEQGDSAMYLCASSSGQTDTQYFGPGTRLTVL.

The chain employs TRBV29-1 and TRBJ1-2; D unclear. V lost 5 bases and J 4 bases, leaving 11 bases between the germline ends. The CDR3 is made up of 12 amino acids. Germline assignment: CDR1 SQVTM and CDR2 ANQGSEA. For the CDR3, the DNA is TGCAGCGTTAGGTCCGCTCTCTATGGCTACACCTTC. Protein sequence: CSVRSALYGYTF. Based on the CDR3 plus reference TRBV29-1 and TRBJ1-2, the full variable domain is SAVISQKPSRDICQRGTSLTIQCQVDSQVTMMFWYRQQPGQSLTLIATANQGSEATYESGFVIDKFPISRPNLTFSTLTVSNMSPEDSSIYLCSVRSALYGYTFGSGTRLTVV.

The table lists this clonotype with many counts. This rearrangement joins TRBV11-2 to TRBJ2-1, with D possibly matching TRBD2 (5 bases). This CDR3 contains 12 residues. Germline V CDR1 and CDR2: SGHAT, FQNNGV. With 3 bases removed from V and 11 bases from J, the gap between germline ends came to 11 bases. For the CDR3, the DNA is TGTGCCAGCAGCTTGGGCCCGGGGAAGCAGTTCTTC. It translates to CASSLGPGKQFF.

The chain employs TRBV9 and TRBJ2-7, with 9 bases lining up with TRBD1. CDR1 SGDLS and CDR2 YYNGEE come from the germline V gene. This CDR3 comprises 17 residues. The V gene end was trimmed by 0 bases and the J gene end by 0 bases; junction bases not matched to a gene: 7. CDR3 DNA: TGTGCCAGCAGCGTAGACGCCGGGACAGGGAGCTCCTACGAGCAGTACTTC. Amino acid sequence: CASSVDAGTGSSYEQYF.

This clonotype was recorded many times. The chain is built from TRBV19 and TRBJ2-3; D is possibly TRBD1 (6 bases). This CDR3 is built from 17 residues. V dropped 3 bases and J dropped 5 bases, with 21 bases sitting between them. Germline V gene data show CDR1 as LNHDA and CDR2 as SQIVND (reference sequence). The CDR3 region has the DNA TGTGCCAGTAGTATGGGAAGGGACAAAGGGAGACGAGATACGCAGTATTTT. This translates into CASSMGRDKGRRDTQYF.

This clonotype has just a few counts. V and J are TRBV12-3 or TRBV12-4 and TRBJ1-5; D remains ambiguous. V gave up 6 bases and J gave up 0 bases, with 15 bases separating them. This CDR3 is built from 16 residues. CDR3: CASSTGLSSSNQPQHF. Written as DNA, the CDR3 is TGTGCCAGCAGCACCGGACTAAGCAGTAGCAATCAGCCCCAGCATTTT.

This clonotype has at least ten counts. This chain connects TRBV7-9 to TRBJ2-2; 9 nucleotides agree with TRBD1. Germline CDR1 is SEHNR and CDR2 is FQNEAQ (reference sequence). Trimming took 5 bases from V and 6 from J; bases not matched to a gene: 10. The CDR3 has 16 amino acids. The DNA for the CDR3 is TGTGCCAGCAGCGTCACAGGGGGCTATCCAGCCGGGGAGCTGTTTTTT. It yields the protein CASSVTGGYPAGELFF. Filled out from reference TRBV7-9 and TRBJ2-2, the complete variable domain reads DTGVSQNPRHKITKRGQNVTFRCDPISEHNRLYWYRQTLGQGPEFLTYFQNEAQLEKSRLLSDRFSAERPKGSFSTLEIQRTEQGDSAMYLCASSVTGGYPAGELFFGEGSRLTVL.

This clonotype appeared many times. The chain joins TRBV10-3 to TRBJ2-1; TRBD2 might be the D (6 bases). Per the germline V gene, CDR1 is ENHRY and CDR2 is SYGVKD. V was trimmed by 0 bases and J by 0 bases, leaving 12 bases between them. The CDR3 covers 17 residues. Written as DNA, the CDR3 is TGTGCCATCAGTGAGTCGTTGGAGGGGAGCTCCTACAATGAGCAGTTCTTC. Its protein is CAISESLEGSSYNEQFF.

This clonotype has just a few counts. The chain recombines TRBV20-1 with TRBJ1-2; D is possibly TRBD1 (5 bases). The CDR3 has 13 amino acids. The ends were cut back, 6 bases at V and 0 bases at J, with 11 bases in the middle. Germline assignment: CDR1 DFQATT and CDR2 SNEGSKA (reference sequence). CDR3 coding DNA: TGCAGTGCCACAACAGGCCCTAACTATGGCTACACCTTC. It codes for CSATTGPNYGYTF.

Concerning this clonotype: At one of its ends the junction is not consistent with the germline gene, which may arise from a read error. The V and J genes are TRBV20-1 and TRBJ2-3, with 9 bases aligning to TRBD2. Looked up from germline, CDR1 is DFQATT and CDR2 is SNEGSKA (reference sequence). The CDR3 is made up of 14 amino acids. The chain's CDR3 is CSASDSGGRYTEYF. The CDR3, as DNA: TGCAGTGCTAGTGATAGCGGGGGCCGTTATACGGAGTATTTT.

This clonotype was counted at least ten times. The rearrangement links TRBV9 to TRBJ1-2; D call uncertain. This CDR3 region has 14 residues. Germline V CDR1 and CDR2: SGDLS, YYNGEE. Trimming removed 3 bases from V and 4 bases from J, with 13 bases in between. CDR3 in DNA: TGTGCCAGCAGCGCTAGGACGGAACTCTATGGCTACACCTTC. Translating gives CASSARTELYGYTF. Supplemented by reference TRBV9 and TRBJ1-2, the full variable domain reads DSGVTQTPKHLITATGQRVTLRCSPRSGDLSVYWYQQSLDQGLQFLIQYYNGEERAKGNILERFSAQQFPDLHSELNLSSLELGDSALYFCASSARTELYGYTFGSGTRLTVV.

This clonotype was counted at least ten times. The chain couples TRBV20-1 to TRBJ1-5, with D hard to call. Trimming took 7 bases from V and 9 from J, leaving 19 bases between them. In germline, CDR1 is DFQATT, CDR2 SNEGSKA (reference sequence). The CDR3 totals 13 residues. CDR3 region: CSDTREIIGPQHF. The CDR3 DNA sequence: TGCAGTGATACCCGAGAGATTATCGGGCCCCAGCATTTT.

The chain is built from TRBV7-2 and TRBJ2-3, with 7 bases fitting TRBD1. Germline trimming cut 7 bases from V and 3 bases from J; bases unmatched to any gene: 10. Germline V gene lookup returns CDR1 SGHTA and CDR2 FQGNSA. CDR3 length: 15 amino acids. CDR3 in amino acids: CASTKGGLQTDTQYF. The CDR3 DNA sequence: TGTGCCAGCACTAAAGGGGGCCTCCAGACAGATACGCAGTATTTT.

This clonotype was counted only a few times. The gene calls are TRBV20-1 and TRBJ2-7; TRBD2 aligns across 7 bases. Trimming removed 5 bases from V and 0 bases from J; junction bases left unmatched: 10. Germline values: CDR1 DFQATT, CDR2 SNEGSKA (reference sequence). The CDR3 spans 15 residues. In DNA, the CDR3 is TGCAGTGCTCGCTCGCAACGGGGGGTCTCCTACGAGCAGTACTTC. Its protein is CSARSQRGVSYEQYF.

The chain has TRBV6-6 and TRBJ2-2, with D perhaps matching TRBD1 (6 bases). Germline V CDR1 and CDR2: MNHNY, SVGAGI (reference sequence). CDR3 length: 15 amino acids. Trimming removed 3 bases at V and 4 bases at J, with 12 bases between. The CDR3 spells CASSYWTASTGELFF. In DNA form, the CDR3 reads TGTGCCAGCAGTTATTGGACAGCCTCCACCGGGGAGCTGTTTTTT.

The gene calls are TRBV11-2 and TRBJ2-3; D is unresolved. Germline lookup yields CDR1 SGHAT and CDR2 FQNNGV. The CDR3 length is 16 residues. V was shortened by 5 bases and J by 2 bases, with 17 bases between the two germline ends. The CDR3 is CASSEFTSEYTDTQYF. The CDR3 nucleotides read TGTGCCAGCAGCGAGTTCACTTCAGAGTACACAGATACGCAGTATTTT.